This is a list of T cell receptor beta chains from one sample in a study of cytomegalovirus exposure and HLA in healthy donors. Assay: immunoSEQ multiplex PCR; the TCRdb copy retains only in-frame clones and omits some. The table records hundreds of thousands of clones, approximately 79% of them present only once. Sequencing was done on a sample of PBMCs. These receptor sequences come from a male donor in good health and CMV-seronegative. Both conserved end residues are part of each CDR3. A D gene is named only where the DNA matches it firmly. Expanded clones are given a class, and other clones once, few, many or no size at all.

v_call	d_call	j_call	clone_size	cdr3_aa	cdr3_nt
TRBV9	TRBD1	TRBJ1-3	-	CASSPWTGGSGNTIYF	TGTGCCAGCAGCCCATGGACAGGGGGAAGTGGAAACACCATATATTTT
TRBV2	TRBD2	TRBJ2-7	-	CASSDHGGEQYF	TGTGCCAGCAGTGACCACGGGGGGGAGCAGTACTTC
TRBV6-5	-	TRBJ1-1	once	CASSLITDTEAFF	TGTGCCAGCAGTCTTATAACGGACACTGAAGCTTTCTTT
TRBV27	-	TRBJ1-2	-	CASSPSPGKANYGYTF	TGTGCCAGCAGTCCATCTCCGGGGAAAGCTAACTATGGCTACACCTTC
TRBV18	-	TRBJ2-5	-	CASSPKETQYF	TGTGCCAGCTCACCTAAAGAGACCCAGTACTTC
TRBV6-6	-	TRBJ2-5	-	CASGLPQETQYF	TGTGCCAGCGGTCTACCCCAAGAGACCCAGTACTTC
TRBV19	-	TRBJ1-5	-	CASTGYSNQPQHF	TGTGCCAGTACGGGGTATAGCAATCAGCCCCAGCATTTT
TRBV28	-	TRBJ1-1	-	CASSPPRAEAFF	TGTGCCAGCAGCCCCCCCAGGGCTGAAGCTTTCTTT
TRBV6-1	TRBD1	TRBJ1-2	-	CASSGKWGQGYGYTF	TGTGCCAGCAGTGGGAAGTGGGGACAGGGTTATGGCTACACCTTC
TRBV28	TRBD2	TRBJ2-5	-	CASSLLGSGTSTQETQYF	TGTGCCAGCAGTTTATTGGGTTCCGGGACTAGTACTCAAGAGACCCAGTACTTC
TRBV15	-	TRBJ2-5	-	CATSRPGLQETQYF	TGTGCCACCAGCAGGCCCGGTCTACAAGAGACCCAGTACTTC
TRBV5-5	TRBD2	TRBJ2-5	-	CASSPPGLGQETQYF	TGTGCCAGCAGCCCTCCGGGACTAGGGCAAGAGACCCAGTACTTC
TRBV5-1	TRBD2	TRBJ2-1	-	CASSSTSGGARMHEQFF	TGCGCCAGCAGCTCTACTAGCGGGGGGGCCAGGATGCATGAGCAGTTCTTC
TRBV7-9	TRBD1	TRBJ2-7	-	CAIGALGTGDRYEQYF	TGTGCCATCGGGGCCCTCGGGACAGGGGACAGGTACGAGCAGTACTTC
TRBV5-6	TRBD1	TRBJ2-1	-	CASSRDRGYVLGYNEQFF	TGTGCCAGCAGCCGGGACAGGGGGTACGTTCTAGGTTACAATGAGCAGTTCTTC
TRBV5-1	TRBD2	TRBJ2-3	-	CASSPGTSGGTDTQYF	TGCGCCAGCAGCCCCGGGACTAGCGGGGGCACAGATACGCAGTATTTT
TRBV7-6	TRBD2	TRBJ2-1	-	CASSLEASGRHYNEQFF	TGTGCCAGCAGCTTAGAAGCTAGCGGGAGGCACTACAATGAGCAGTTCTTC
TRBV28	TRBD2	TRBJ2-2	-	CASRGGLAGGKTGELFF	TGTGCCAGCCGCGGAGGACTAGCGGGAGGAAAGACCGGGGAGCTGTTTTTT
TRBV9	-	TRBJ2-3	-	CASSVAGFPDTQYF	TGTGCCAGCAGCGTAGCCGGGTTCCCAGATACGCAGTATTTT
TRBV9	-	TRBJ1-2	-	CASRGGYGYTF	TGTGCCAGCAGAGGGGGCTATGGCTACACCTTC
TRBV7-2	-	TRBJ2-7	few	CASSLAGGRYEQYF	TGTGCCAGCAGCTTAGCGGGGGGGCGCTACGAGCAGTACTTC
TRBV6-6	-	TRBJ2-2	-	CASSYRGDTGELFF	TGTGCCAGCAGTTACAGGGGCGACACCGGGGAGCTGTTTTTT
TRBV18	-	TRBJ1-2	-	CASSPRNEGFDGYTF	TGTGCCAGCTCACCACGGAACGAGGGCTTCGACGGCTACACCTTC
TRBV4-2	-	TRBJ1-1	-	CASSQGSLNTEAFF	TGTGCCAGCAGCCAAGGGAGTTTGAACACTGAAGCTTTCTTT
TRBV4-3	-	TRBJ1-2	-	CASSQAFLAGGYGYTF	TGCGCCAGCAGCCAGGCCTTTCTGGCAGGAGGCTATGGCTACACCTTC
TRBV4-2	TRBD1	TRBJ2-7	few	CASSQGDRELFYEQYF	TGTGCCAGCAGCCAAGGGGACAGGGAATTATTCTACGAGCAGTACTTC
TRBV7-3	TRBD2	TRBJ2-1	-	CASSSRLASGHEQFF	TGTGCCAGCAGCTCTCGACTAGCGTCCGGCCATGAGCAGTTCTTC
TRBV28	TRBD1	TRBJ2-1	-	CASSYLGQGANEQFF	TGTGCCAGCAGTTACTTGGGACAGGGGGCCAATGAGCAGTTCTTC
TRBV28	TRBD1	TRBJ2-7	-	CASSLSSGTGLYEQYF	TGTGCCAGCAGTTTATCATCCGGGACAGGACTCTACGAGCAGTACTTC
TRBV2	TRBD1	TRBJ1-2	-	CASSDRTGRYGYTF	TGTGCCAGCAGTGACCGGACAGGGAGGTATGGCTACACCTTC
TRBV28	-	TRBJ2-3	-	CASSYGQLTDTQYF	TGTGCCAGCAGTTACGGACAGCTCACAGATACGCAGTATTTT
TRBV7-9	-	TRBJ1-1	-	CACRQAVDTEAFF	TGTGCCTGCCGACAGGCAGTAGACACTGAAGCTTTCTTT
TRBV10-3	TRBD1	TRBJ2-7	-	CAISEPGQGAYEQYF	TGTGCCATCAGTGAGCCGGGACAGGGGGCTTACGAGCAGTACTTC
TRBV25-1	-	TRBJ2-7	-	CASTAGTRTYEQYF	TGTGCCAGCACTGCCGGGACACGGACCTACGAGCAGTACTTC
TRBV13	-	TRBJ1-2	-	CASEQAINWAEWNYGYTF	TGTGCCAGTGAACAGGCCATTAACTGGGCGGAATGGAACTATGGCTACACCTTC
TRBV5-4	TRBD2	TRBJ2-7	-	CASSLGREAQRQYF	TGTGCCAGCAGCTTGGGTCGGGAGGCCCAACGGCAGTACTTC
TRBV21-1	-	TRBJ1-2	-	CASSPRTGNYTF	TGTGCCAGCAGCCCGCGGACAGGGAACTACACCTTC
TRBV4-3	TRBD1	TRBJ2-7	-	CASSRSLGTGGSYEQYF	TGCGCCAGCAGCCGATCTCTCGGGACAGGGGGCTCCTACGAGCAGTACTTC
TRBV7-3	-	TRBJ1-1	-	CASALGGWAFF	TGTGCCAGCGCTTTAGGGGGTTGGGCTTTCTTT
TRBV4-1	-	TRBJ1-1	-	CASSQEAGATEAFF	TGCGCCAGCAGCCAAGAGGCAGGGGCGACTGAAGCTTTCTTT
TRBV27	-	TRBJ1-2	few	CASTPTGGDGYTF	TGTGCCAGCACCCCCACGGGGGGGGATGGCTACACCTTC
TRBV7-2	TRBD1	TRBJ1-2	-	CASSFYGTGHGYTF	TGTGCCAGCAGCTTCTACGGGACAGGGCATGGCTACACCTTC
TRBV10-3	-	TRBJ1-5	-	CAISGLSNQPQHF	TGTGCCATCAGCGGACTCTCGAATCAGCCCCAGCATTTT
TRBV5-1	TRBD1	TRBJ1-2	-	CASSLRDRTNYGYTF	TGCGCCAGCAGCTTACGGGACAGAACTAACTATGGCTACACCTTC
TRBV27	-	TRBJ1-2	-	CASRVQGFAYGYTF	TGTGCCAGCAGAGTACAGGGATTTGCCTATGGCTACACCTTC
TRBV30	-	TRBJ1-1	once	CAWSVLTPNTEAFF	TGTGCCTGGAGTGTACTCACCCCGAACACTGAAGCTTTCTTT
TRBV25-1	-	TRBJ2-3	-	CASSVAGRSPDTQYF	TGTGCCAGCAGTGTTGCGGGGAGATCCCCAGATACGCAGTATTTT
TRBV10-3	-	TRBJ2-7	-	CAISASPGSGYF	TGTGCCATCAGTGCATCTCCGGGGTCGGGGTACTTC
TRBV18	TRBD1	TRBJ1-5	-	CASSPTGEGNQPQHF	TGTGCCAGCTCACCAACAGGGGAAGGCAATCAGCCCCAGCATTTT
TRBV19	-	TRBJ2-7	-	CASSIEPGAIYEQYF	TGTGCCAGTAGTATAGAGCCGGGAGCCATCTACGAGCAGTACTTC
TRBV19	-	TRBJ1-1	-	CASSIARGGGNTEAFF	TGTGCCAGTAGTATCGCTCGAGGCGGGGGTAACACTGAAGCTTTCTTT
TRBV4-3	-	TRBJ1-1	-	CASSRLLRDTEAFF	TGCGCCAGCAGCCGCCTCCTCAGGGACACTGAAGCTTTCTTT
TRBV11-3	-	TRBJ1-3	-	CASSHRGSTIYF	TGTGCCAGCAGCCACCGTGGGAGCACCATATATTTT